This T cell receptor (beta chain) stems from a study of PD-L1 blockade in urothelial cancer (TCRdb year 2017). Context from the whole study: Therapy was started at some point between 2014 and 2016 for all patients, and atezolizumab 1,200 mg was administered intravenously every 3 weeks. About 90% of the roughly 29 patients were identified as males with urothelial cancer of bladder origin, and a prior smoking history was reported by 18 of 29 patients. An ECOG performance status of 0 or 1 was recorded for the patients, and 0 to 3 prior chemotherapy regimens had been received by the patients. Blood samples were analyzed 3 weeks after the start of treatment (second dose) and 6 weeks after the start of treatment. Blood samples yielded a median of around 150,000 T cells and roughly 83,000 unique TCRs, with median clonality 0.080. The study was an exploratory multi-omic analysis of somatic, immune and clinical correlates of response to PD-L1 blockade with atezolizumab in urothelial cancer. Pretreatment tumor samples, along with matched peripheral blood collected serially before and after atezolizumab treatment, underwent TCR sequencing. Durable clinical benefit was defined as progression-free survival longer than 6 months, and TCR features were also tested against progression-free and overall survival. Whole exome sequencing and RNA sequencing of pretreatment tumors were performed alongside TCR sequencing in the same patients. Durable clinical benefit was achieved by nine patients but not by the remaining 20. Pretreatment blood TCR-seq was available for about 27 patients, at least one posttreatment blood collection was obtained for around 24 patients, and tumor TCR-seq was available for around 24 patients. Beyond this particular receptor, the publication reports: Because of the small sample size (n ≈ 29) and the many exploratory analyses performed, the results are intended to be regarded as hypothesis-generating. Among patients with durable benefit, tumor-associated TCR clones showed greater expansion in peripheral blood 3 weeks after treatment started (n = 22, p = 0.022). Improved progression-free and overall survival was found to be associated with pretreatment peripheral blood TCR clonality below the median.

Note on this clone: What antigen it recognizes has not been identified. Per-base qualities were not stored, and no clone one base away is much larger.

The junction shows trimming of 8 bases on V and 1 base on J, plus 10 bases between the germline ends. Per the germline V gene, MNHNS is the CDR1 and SASEGT is the CDR2. The CDR3 runs 13 residues from the cysteine to the phenylalanine. Only the CDR3 region is kept as DNA, spanning 39 bases read in frame from base 1. To estimate absolute template abundance from read counts, synthetic TCR analog templates were spiked into each PCR. The immunoSEQ assay was used to amplify TCRbeta CDR3 regions from genomic DNA with bias-controlled V and J gene primers. Rearranged TCRbeta segments were sequenced at approximately 20X coverage. Processing in the source paper ran as follows. Clustering was used to correct sequencing errors, and CDR3s were annotated against IMGT to assign V, D and J genes. Downstream analyses used only productive TCRbeta rearrangements, leaving out any out-of-frame or stop-codon sequences. Clonality was calculated as one minus the Shannon entropy normalized by the log of the number of unique productive sequences. Clones differing between time points or between blood and tumor were identified using Fisher's exact test with Benjamini-Hochberg correction, with an adjusted p below 0.01 applied as the threshold. Drawn from immuneACCESS, this table holds only the in-frame rearrangements with V and J called that TCRdb kept. Clones are partly lost; checked studies trace under half to an unresolved V gene and leave the rest unexplained. V, J and clone size are taken as reported in that table, and D and trimming were inferred from the DNA itself. Within this sample are tens of thousands of clones, with 82% of them counted one time only. The ten largest clones represent 6.8% of the sample.

The meaning of the sample's time point label: pretreatment peripheral blood. A cohort of around 28 patients with locally advanced or metastatic urothelial carcinoma, treated at Memorial Sloan Kettering on a trial protocol, was included. Peripheral blood mononuclear cells were collected pretreatment and during treatment, with between 1 and 8 total time points per patient. The Qiagen DNeasy Blood extraction kit was used to purify genomic DNA from total PBMCs and from tumor samples. PBMCs were collected pretreatment and during treatment and were isolated and stored as previously described. The rearranged segments are TRBV6-1 and TRBJ2-3; the D gene is perhaps TRBD1, from 5 matching bases. This sequence was found in a man in his 60s with urothelial cancer. The specimen comprised PBMCs, sampled around atezolizumab (anti-PD-L1) treatment. Read as DNA, the sequence is TGTGCCAGCGCAGGGTGGGGCACAGATACGCAGTATTTT. This gives the protein CASAGWGTDTQYF.